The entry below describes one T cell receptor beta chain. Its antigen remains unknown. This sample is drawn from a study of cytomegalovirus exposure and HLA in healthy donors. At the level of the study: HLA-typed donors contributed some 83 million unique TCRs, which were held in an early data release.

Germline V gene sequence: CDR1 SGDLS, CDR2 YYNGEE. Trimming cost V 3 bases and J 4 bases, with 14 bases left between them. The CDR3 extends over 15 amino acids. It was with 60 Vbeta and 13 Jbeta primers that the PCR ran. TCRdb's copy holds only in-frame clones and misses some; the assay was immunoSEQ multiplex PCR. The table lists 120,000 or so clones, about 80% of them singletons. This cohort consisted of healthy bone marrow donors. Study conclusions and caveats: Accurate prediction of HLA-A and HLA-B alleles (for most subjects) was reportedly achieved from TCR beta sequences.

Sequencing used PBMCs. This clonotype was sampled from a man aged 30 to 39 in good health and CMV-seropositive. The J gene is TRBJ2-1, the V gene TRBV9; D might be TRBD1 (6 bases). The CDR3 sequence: CASSALDSHYNEQFF. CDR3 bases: TGTGCCAGCAGCGCCCTGGACAGTCATTACAATGAGCAGTTCTTC.